What follows are 22 T cell receptor beta chains derived from one specimen sequenced in a study of blood T cell repertoires in COVID-19. Sequencing used immunoSEQ multiplex PCR; TCRdb keeps in-frame clones, though not all of them. The sample yields roughly 430,000 clones, roughly 88% seen once. The sequenced material came from PBMCs or T cells enriched from blood (not recorded which). The receptor source for this set is a woman aged 18-30 years who had been exposed to COVID-19.

This clone was seen just once. CDR3 loop: CASSAAEGSYNEQFF. The CDR3 DNA is TGTGCCAGTAGCGCTGCGGAGGGCTCCTACAATGAGCAGTTCTTC. The chain employs TRBV19 and TRBJ2-1; D is possibly TRBD2 (6 bases). CDR1 and CDR2 from the germline V gene are LNHDA and SQIVND (reference sequence). V shed 6 bases and J shed 0 bases, with 12 bases lying between them. This CDR3 is 15 amino acids long.

Here the CDR3 DNA reads TGTGCCAGCAGTGAAAGGACTAGTGGGTATGAGCAGTTCTTC. Amino acid sequence: CASSERTSGYEQFF. The V call is TRBV6-1, the J call TRBJ2-1; TRBD2 agrees at 7 bases. Per the germline V gene, CDR1 is MNHNS and CDR2 is SASEGT. CDR3 length equals 14 residues. V shed 2 bases, J shed 8 bases, and the junction held 6 bases outside the gene matches.

The V and J genes are TRBV28 and TRBJ2-7, with 7 bases identical to TRBD1. Per germline, CDR1 MDHEN and CDR2 SYDVKM. There are 16 residues in the CDR3. V dropped 7 bases and J dropped 0; count of bases not matched to a gene: 12. In nucleotides, the CDR3 is TGTGCCAGCAACTATGACGACAGGGCACGCTCCTACGAGCAGTACTTC. As protein: CASNYDDRARSYEQYF.

J is TRBJ1-1 and V is TRBV6-5; the match to TRBD1 covers 9 bases. Trimming removed 6 bases from V and 4 bases from J; junction bases left unmatched: 6. Germline CDR1 is MNHEY and CDR2 is SVGAGI. CDR3 size: 14 residues. CDR3 amino acids: CASRGQGPGTEAFF. CDR3 sequence (DNA): TGTGCCAGCAGGGGACAGGGACCCGGCACTGAAGCTTTCTTT.

The rearrangement links TRBV7-6 to TRBJ2-1; 7 positions agree with TRBD2. Germline trimming cut 0 bases from V and 4 bases from J; bases unmatched to any gene: 6. CDR1 and CDR2 from the germline V gene are SGHVS and FNYEAQ. The CDR3 loop spans 16 amino acids. CDR3 sequence (DNA): TGTGCCAGCAGCTTAGCTATCCCAGCGGGGTACAATGAGCAGTTCTTC. Translation: CASSLAIPAGYNEQFF.

The chain couples TRBV14 to TRBJ1-2; D is undetermined. The CDR3 contains 19 residues. V lost 4 bases, J lost 4 bases, and 28 bases lay in between. Germline lookup yields CDR1 SGHDN and CDR2 FVKESK. This CDR3 is CASSPPAWSGYPAGYGYTF. In DNA, the CDR3 is TGTGCCAGCAGCCCCCCTGCTTGGTCAGGTTACCCAGCGGGCTATGGCTACACCTTC.

The chain combines TRBV9 with TRBJ1-4, with TRBD1 identical over 8 bases. The CDR3 has 16 amino acids. After removal of 4 bases from V and 10 bases from J, the junction contained 15 bases not matched to a gene. Germline CDR1 reads SGDLS; CDR2 reads YYNGEE. The CDR3 loop is CASSPGPGQGTGKLFF. CDR3 in DNA: TGTGCCAGCAGCCCCGGACCTGGACAGGGAACGGGAAAACTGTTTTTT. Complete variable domain (other parts from reference TRBV9 and TRBJ1-4): DSGVTQTPKHLITATGQRVTLRCSPRSGDLSVYWYQQSLDQGLQFLIQYYNGEERAKGNILERFSAQQFPDLHSELNLSSLELGDSALYFCASSPGPGQGTGKLFFGSGTQLSVL.

This chain uses TRBV6-5 with TRBJ1-6, with TRBD1 as a possible D gene (5 bases). Trimming shortened V by 2 bases and J by 0 bases, and 8 bases separated the two germline ends. In germline, CDR1 is MNHEY, CDR2 SVGAGI. This CDR3 contains 16 residues. CDR3 sequence reads: CASSYGGGSYNSPLHF. The CDR3 coding sequence is TGTGCCAGCAGTTACGGGGGGGGCTCCTATAATTCACCCCTCCACTTT.

The V call is TRBV29-1, the J call TRBJ2-5, with 7 nucleotides matching TRBD1. V lost 4 bases and J lost 1; bases outside the gene matches: 3. The CDR3 loop spans 13 amino acids. The germline V gene encodes CDR1 SQVTM and CDR2 ANQGSEA. CDR3 region: CSVVRQGQETQYF. The CDR3 DNA follows: TGCAGCGTTGTTCGACAGGGCCAAGAGACCCAGTACTTC.

The chain has TRBV7-9 and TRBJ1-5; D is ambiguous. CDR1 SEHNR and CDR2 FQNEAQ come from the germline V gene (reference sequence). V lost 4 bases, J lost 5 bases, and 15 bases lay in between. This CDR3 is built from 15 residues. The CDR3 nucleotides read TGTGCCAGCAGCTCCGGGTCCAACGGCTATCAGCCCCAGCATTTT. Amino acids: CASSSGSNGYQPQHF.

The V gene is TRBV12-5, the J gene TRBJ2-5, with 10 bases that match TRBD1. The germline CDR1 and CDR2 sequences are LGHNT and FRNRAP. This CDR3 is 16 amino acids long. V gave up 1 base and J gave up 5 bases; unmatched junction bases: 7. The DNA of the CDR3 is TGTGCTAGTGGTTTGGACCAGACAGGGGGCGATGAGACCCAGTACTTC. It codes for CASGLDQTGGDETQYF.

The chain carries TRBV6-4 and TRBJ1-5, with D unresolved. This CDR3 spans 13 amino acids. V was cut by 1 base and J by 6 bases, with 7 bases left in between. Germline V CDR1 and CDR2: MRHNA, SNTAGT. For the CDR3, the DNA is TGTGCCAGCAGTGACTTTCCGGGTCAGCCCCAGCATTTT. Its protein product is CASSDFPGQPQHF.

The V gene is TRBV2, the J gene TRBJ2-7, with D perhaps matching TRBD1 (5 bases). The CDR3 is made up of 12 amino acids. V was trimmed by 2 bases and J by 3 bases, leaving 5 bases between them. The germline V gene encodes CDR1 SNHLY and CDR2 FYNNEI. The CDR3 region is CASSEQGYEQYF. The CDR3 DNA is TGTGCCAGCAGTGAACAGGGCTACGAGCAGTACTTC.

The CDR3 DNA follows: TGCAGCGTTAGCTCTACACTTCTCGGAGGCGGCTATGGCTACACCTTC. This translates into CSVSSTLLGGGYGYTF. The chain has TRBV29-1 and TRBJ1-2; D uncertain. CDR3 size: 16 residues. CDR1 is SQVTM, CDR2 ANQGSEA, per germline. The V and J ends lost 5 bases and 4 bases respectively, with 23 bases between them.

V gene TRBV9 combines with J gene TRBJ2-3; D remains unclear. This CDR3 comprises 13 residues. Deletions cut 2 bases from V and 2 bases from J, with 6 bases between. CDR1 and CDR2 (germline): SGDLS, YYNGEE. CDR3 amino acids: CASSVAVTDTQYF. The CDR3 nucleotides read TGTGCCAGCAGCGTGGCGGTCACAGATACGCAGTATTTT.

V gene TRBV28 combines with J gene TRBJ2-7; 9 bases fit TRBD2. In germline, CDR1 is MDHEN, CDR2 SYDVKM. The ends lost 4 bases at V and 2 bases at J; junction bases unmatched: 6. The CDR3 sequence is 15 residues long. The CDR3: CASSSTSGFTYEQYF. The CDR3 coding sequence is TGTGCCAGCAGTTCAACTAGCGGGTTCACCTACGAGCAGTACTTC.

This clone was seen repeatedly, ten times or more. The V call is TRBV6-4, the J call TRBJ1-2; D not certain. Trimming removed 2 bases from V and 8 bases from J, with 15 bases in between. The germline CDR1 and CDR2 sequences are MRHNA and SNTAGT. This CDR3 comprises 14 residues. Written as DNA, the CDR3 is TGTGCCAGCAGTGACAGTGAGGGTGTACACGGCTACACCTTC. Protein sequence: CASSDSEGVHGYTF.

The DNA of the CDR3 is TGTGCCAGCAGTTCCGCCGACACTAGTTTCTACGAGCAGTACTTC. Its translation is CASSSADTSFYEQYF. V and J are TRBV27 and TRBJ2-7, with D perhaps matching TRBD2 (5 bases). V lost 4 bases and J lost 3, with 16 bases in between. CDR1 is MNHEY and CDR2 is SMNVEV in the germline V gene (reference sequence). This CDR3 region has 15 residues.

The V and J genes are TRBV9 and TRBJ1-2; D unresolved. V lost 4 bases, J lost 5 bases, and 18 bases lay in between. Germline CDR1 and CDR2: SGDLS and YYNGEE. The CDR3 has 15 residues. Written as DNA, the CDR3 is TGTGCCAGCAGCCCCCATGGAGGAGGAAATTATGGCTACACCTTC. This translates into CASSPHGGGNYGYTF.

The chain links TRBV15 to TRBJ1-4; a possible D gene is TRBD1 (5 bases). There are 16 residues in the CDR3. V was cut by 5 bases and J by 5 bases, with 18 bases left in between. The germline V gene encodes CDR1 LNHNV and CDR2 YYDKDF (reference sequence). The CDR3 spells CATSGGVNRLNEKLFF. The CDR3 DNA follows: TGTGCCACCAGCGGAGGGGTAAACAGGCTCAATGAAAAACTGTTTTTT.

The chain has TRBV5-5 and TRBJ1-5, with D maybe TRBD1 (5 bases). Per the germline V gene, CDR1 is SGHKS and CDR2 is YYEKEE (reference sequence). The CDR3 contains 16 residues. V was trimmed by 0 bases and J by 2 bases, leaving 12 bases between them. The CDR3 region is CASSLVGDFRNQPQHF. As DNA, the CDR3 is TGTGCCAGCAGCTTGGTAGGGGACTTTCGCAATCAGCCCCAGCATTTT.

The table lists this clone with a few counts. V gene TRBV30 combines with J gene TRBJ1-5; D is unclear. CDR1 GTSNPN and CDR2 SVGIG come from the germline V gene (reference sequence). Trimming removed 0 bases from V and 3 bases from J, with 6 bases in between. The CDR3 has 13 residues. In nucleotides, the CDR3 is TGTGCCTGGAGTGTCAGTGACAATCAGCCCCAGCATTTT. Its protein is CAWSVSDNQPQHF.